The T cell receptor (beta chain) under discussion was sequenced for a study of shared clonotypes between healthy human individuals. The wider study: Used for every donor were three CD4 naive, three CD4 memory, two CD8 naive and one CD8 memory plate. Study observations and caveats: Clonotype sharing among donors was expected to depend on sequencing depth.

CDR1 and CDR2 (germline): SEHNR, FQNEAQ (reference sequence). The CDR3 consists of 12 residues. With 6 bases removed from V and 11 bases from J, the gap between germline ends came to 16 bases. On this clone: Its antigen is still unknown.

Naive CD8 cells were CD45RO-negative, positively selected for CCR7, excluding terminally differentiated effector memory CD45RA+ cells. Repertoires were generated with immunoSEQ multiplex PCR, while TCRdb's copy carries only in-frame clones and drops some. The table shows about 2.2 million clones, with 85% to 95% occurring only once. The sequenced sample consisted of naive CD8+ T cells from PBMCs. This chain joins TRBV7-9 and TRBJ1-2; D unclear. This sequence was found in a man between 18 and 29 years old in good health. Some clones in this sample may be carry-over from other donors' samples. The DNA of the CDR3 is TGTGCCAGCAGTTTCTCCCTTAAACAGTACACCTTC. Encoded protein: CASSFSLKQYTF.